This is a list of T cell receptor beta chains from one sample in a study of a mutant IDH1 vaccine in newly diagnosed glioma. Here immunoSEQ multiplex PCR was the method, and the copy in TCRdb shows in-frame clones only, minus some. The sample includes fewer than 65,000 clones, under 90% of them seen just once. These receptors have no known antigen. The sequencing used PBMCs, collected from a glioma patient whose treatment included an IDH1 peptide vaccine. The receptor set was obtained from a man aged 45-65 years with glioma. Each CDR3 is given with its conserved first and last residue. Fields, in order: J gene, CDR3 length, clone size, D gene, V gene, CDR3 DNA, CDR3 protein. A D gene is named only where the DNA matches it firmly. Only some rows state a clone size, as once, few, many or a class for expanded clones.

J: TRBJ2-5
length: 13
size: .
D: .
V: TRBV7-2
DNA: TGTGCCAGCAGCTTAGACTACCAAGAGACCCAGTACTTC
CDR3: CASSLDYQETQYF

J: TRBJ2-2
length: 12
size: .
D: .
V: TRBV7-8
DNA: TGTGCCAGCAGCTTATCTAACGGGGAGCTGTTTTTT
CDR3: CASSLSNGELFF

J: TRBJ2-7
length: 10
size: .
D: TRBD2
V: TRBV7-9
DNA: TGTGCCAGCGGGGGAGGGGAGCAGTACTTC
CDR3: CASGGGEQYF

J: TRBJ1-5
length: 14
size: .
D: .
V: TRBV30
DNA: TGTGCCTGGAGTGGAGTGACGGCTGATCAGCCCCAGCATTTT
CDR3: CAWSGVTADQPQHF

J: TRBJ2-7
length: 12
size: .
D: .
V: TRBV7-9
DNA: TGTGCCAGCAGCTCGGGCCCCTACGAGCAGTACTTC
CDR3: CASSSGPYEQYF

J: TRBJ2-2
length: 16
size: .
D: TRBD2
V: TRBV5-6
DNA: TGTGCCAGCAGCTTGATGGTAGCGGGAGGGGCCGGGGAGCTGTTTTTT
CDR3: CASSLMVAGGAGELFF

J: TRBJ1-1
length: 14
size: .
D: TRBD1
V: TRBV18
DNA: TGTGCCAGCTCACCGGCGGGACAGCGCGCTGAAGCTTTCTTT
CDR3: CASSPAGQRAEAFF

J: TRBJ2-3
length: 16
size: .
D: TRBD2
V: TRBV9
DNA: TGTGCCAGCAGCATTGGGACTAGCGGAAGAACAGATACGCAGTATTTT
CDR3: CASSIGTSGRTDTQYF

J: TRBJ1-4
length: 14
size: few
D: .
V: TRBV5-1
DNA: TGCGCCAGCAGCTTGACCTGGGTGAACCGAAAACTGTTTTTT
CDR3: CASSLTWVNRKLFF

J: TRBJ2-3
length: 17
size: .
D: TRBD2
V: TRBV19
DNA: TGTGCCAGTAGTCGACTAGCGGCTTCCCTTGACACAGATACGCAGTATTTT
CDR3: CASSRLAASLDTDTQYF

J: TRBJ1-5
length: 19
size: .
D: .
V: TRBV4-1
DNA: TGCGCCAGCAGCCGGGGGGGGACTCCCGCAGCTCTTAGCAATCAGCCCCAGCATTTT
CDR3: CASSRGGTPAALSNQPQHF

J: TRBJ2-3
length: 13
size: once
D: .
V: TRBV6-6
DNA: TGTGCCAGCACGGGTTTGGGAACAGATACGCAGTATTTT
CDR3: CASTGLGTDTQYF

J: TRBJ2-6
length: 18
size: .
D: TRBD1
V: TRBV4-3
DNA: TGCGCCAGCAGCAACTGGACAGGGGTCCGCTCTGGGGCCAACGTCCTGACTTTC
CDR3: CASSNWTGVRSGANVLTF

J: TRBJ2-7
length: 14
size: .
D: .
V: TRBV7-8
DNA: TGTGCCAGCAGCCACAGTACCCTGCGGCACGAGCAGTACTTC
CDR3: CASSHSTLRHEQYF

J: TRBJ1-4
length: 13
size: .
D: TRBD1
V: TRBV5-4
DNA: TGTGCCAGCGGGACAGGGGTAGAAGAAAAACTGTTTTTT
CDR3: CASGTGVEEKLFF

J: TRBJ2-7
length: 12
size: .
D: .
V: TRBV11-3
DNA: TGTGCCAGCAGCTTAGACCGGAGGCGGCAGTACTTC
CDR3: CASSLDRRRQYF

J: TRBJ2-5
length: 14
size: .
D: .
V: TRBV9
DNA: TGTGCCAGCAGCCCTCAAGGTCCGCCCGGGACCCAGTACTTC
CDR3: CASSPQGPPGTQYF

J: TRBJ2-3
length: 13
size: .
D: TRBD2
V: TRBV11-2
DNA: TGTGCCAGCACCGGGACTAGCGGAGATACGCAGTATTTT
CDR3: CASTGTSGDTQYF

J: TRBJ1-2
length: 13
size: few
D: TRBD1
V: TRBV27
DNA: TGTGCCAGCAGTTTCGGACAGGAATATGGCTACACCTTC
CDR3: CASSFGQEYGYTF

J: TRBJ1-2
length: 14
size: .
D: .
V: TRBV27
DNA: TGTGCCAGCAGTTTTACACGGTCGGCCTATGGCTACACCTTC
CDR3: CASSFTRSAYGYTF

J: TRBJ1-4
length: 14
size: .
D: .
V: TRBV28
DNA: TGTGCCAGCAGTTGGGCGACAGGTACTGAAAAACTGTTTTTT
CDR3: CASSWATGTEKLFF

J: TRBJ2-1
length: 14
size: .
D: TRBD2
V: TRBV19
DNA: TGTGCCAGTAGTATCAGACTAGCGGGGAATGAGCAGTTCTTC
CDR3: CASSIRLAGNEQFF

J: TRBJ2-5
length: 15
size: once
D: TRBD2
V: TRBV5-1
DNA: TGCGCCAGCAGCTTCAGTCGGGGGGGACAAGAGACCCAGTACTTC
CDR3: CASSFSRGGQETQYF

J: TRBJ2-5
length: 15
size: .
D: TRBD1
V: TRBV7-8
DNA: TGTGCCAGCAGCTTAGTGCAGGGGGCAGGGGAGACCCAGTACTTC
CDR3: CASSLVQGAGETQYF

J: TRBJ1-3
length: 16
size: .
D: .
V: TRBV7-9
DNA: TGTGCCAGCAGCCGACCCCGGCCAGAGGACGGAAACACCATATATTTT
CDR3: CASSRPRPEDGNTIYF

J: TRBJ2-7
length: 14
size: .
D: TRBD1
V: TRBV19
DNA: TGTGCCAGTAGCTACGGGACAGGGGAATACGAGCAGTACTTC
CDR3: CASSYGTGEYEQYF

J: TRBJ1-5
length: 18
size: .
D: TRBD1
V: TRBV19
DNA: TGTGCCAGTAGTATATGGGGACAGGGGGGATATAGCAATCAGCCCCAGCATTTT
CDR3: CASSIWGQGGYSNQPQHF

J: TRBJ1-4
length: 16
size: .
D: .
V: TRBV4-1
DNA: TGCGCCAGCAGCCAAGAAGGGTTTTTAGCAGGGGAAAAACTGTTTTTT
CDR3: CASSQEGFLAGEKLFF

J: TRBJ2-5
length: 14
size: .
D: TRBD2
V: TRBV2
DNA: TGTGCCAGCAGATGGACTAGCGGGGAAGAGACCCAGTACTTC
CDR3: CASRWTSGEETQYF

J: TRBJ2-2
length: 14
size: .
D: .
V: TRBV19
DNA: TGTGCCAGTAGTAGCGCCTCTAACACCGGGGAGCTGTTTTTT
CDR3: CASSSASNTGELFF

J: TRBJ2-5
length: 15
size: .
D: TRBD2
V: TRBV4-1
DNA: TGCGCCAGCAGCCAAGTCCGGGGGGACCAAGAGACCCAGTACTTC
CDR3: CASSQVRGDQETQYF

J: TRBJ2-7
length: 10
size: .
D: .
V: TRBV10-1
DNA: TGCGCCAGCTTCCCCCACGAGCAGTACTTC
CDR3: CASFPHEQYF